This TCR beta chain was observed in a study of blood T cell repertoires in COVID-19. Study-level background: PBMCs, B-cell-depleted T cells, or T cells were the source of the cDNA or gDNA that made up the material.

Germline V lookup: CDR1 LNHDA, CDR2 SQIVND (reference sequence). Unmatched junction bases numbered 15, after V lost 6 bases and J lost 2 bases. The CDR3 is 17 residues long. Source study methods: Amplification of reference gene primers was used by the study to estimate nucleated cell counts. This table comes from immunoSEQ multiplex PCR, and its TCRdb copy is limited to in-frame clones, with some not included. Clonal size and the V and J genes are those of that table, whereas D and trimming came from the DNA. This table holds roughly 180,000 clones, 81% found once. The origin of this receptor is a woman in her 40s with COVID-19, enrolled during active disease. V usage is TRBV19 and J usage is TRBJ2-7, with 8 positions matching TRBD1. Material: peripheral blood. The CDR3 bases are TGTGCCAGTAGCAAGAAAGATCCGGGACAGGCTACCTACGAGCAGTACTTC. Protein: CASSKKDPGQATYEQYF. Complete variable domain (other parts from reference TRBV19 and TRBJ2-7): DGGITQSPKYLFRKEGQNVTLSCEQNLNHDAMYWYRQDPGQGLRLIYYSQIVNDFQKGDIAEGYSVSREKKESFPLTVTSAQKNPTAFYLCASSKKDPGQATYEQYFGPGTRLTVT.